This is a list of T cell receptor beta chains from one sample in a study of regulatory T cells in long-lasting Graves disease. One entry per CDR3 protein results from TCRdb running MiXCR on the multiplex PCR reads. Found here are 650,000 to 700,000 distinct CDR3 sequences, 30% of them singletons; the top ten hold under 55%. Sequencing used peripheral blood mononuclear cells (PBMCs), obtained when the disease was refractory, from a patient treated with antithyroid drugs. The receptors were gathered from a female donor with Graves disease. Each CDR3 is given with its conserved first and last residue. The D gene is left open where the match is weak. Clone size is stated in some rows and not others, as once, few, many or a class when expanded.

TRBV29-1	TRBJ1-2	NA	NA	CSVEEQDNYGYTF	TGCAGCGTTGAAGAACAGGACAACTATGGCTACACCTTC
TRBV6-2/TRBV6-3	TRBJ1-4	NA	TRBD1	CASSPATGGFEKLFF	TGTGCCAGCAGTCCCGCGACAGGGGGTTTTGAAAAACTGTTTTTT
TRBV7-9	TRBJ2-5	NA	TRBD1	CASSPSLGGSYQETQYF	TGTGCCAGCAGCCCCTCGTTAGGGGGCTCGTACCAAGAGACCCAGTACTTC
TRBV20-1	TRBJ1-5	NA	TRBD1	CSARGTGGNQPQHF	TGCAGTGCTAGAGGGACAGGGGGCAATCAGCCCCAGCATTTT
TRBV20-1	TRBJ2-7	few	NA	CSARDLTSAVNEQYF	TGCAGTGCTAGAGATCTAACGAGCGCTGTGAACGAGCAGTACTTC
TRBV7-2	TRBJ1-2	many	TRBD1	CASSLGSNDRGYGYTF	TGTGCCAGCAGCTTAGGTTCGAACGACAGGGGATATGGCTACACCTTC
TRBV29-1	TRBJ1-2	NA	TRBD1	CSVKGQGAMYGYTF	TGCAGCGTCAAAGGACAGGGGGCCATGTATGGCTACACCTTC
TRBV30	TRBJ1-1	NA	NA	CAWSRGKTHPNTEAFF	TGTGCCTGGAGTAGGGGCAAGACTCACCCGAACACTGAAGCTTTCTTT
TRBV13	TRBJ1-2	few	TRBD1	CASSPRQGATPYGYTF	TGTGCCAGCAGCCCTAGACAGGGGGCGACCCCCTATGGCTACACCTTC
TRBV3-1	TRBJ1-2	few	NA	CASSDYNYGYTF	TGTGCCAGCAGCGATTATAACTATGGCTACACCTTC
TRBV20-1	TRBJ2-5	many	NA	CSAGAEETQYF	TGCAGCGCCGGGGCAGAGGAGACCCAGTACTTC
TRBV7-9	TRBJ1-1	NA	NA	CASSLVDIKATEAFF	TGTGCCAGCAGCTTAGTCGACATAAAGGCCACTGAAGCTTTCTTT
TRBV13	TRBJ1-5	NA	TRBD1	CASSRDRGSGRQPQHF	TGTGCCAGCAGCCGGGACAGGGGTTCCGGGCGACAGCCCCAGCATTTT
TRBV20-1	TRBJ2-2	few	NA	CSARDPGSASPGELFF	TGCAGTGCTAGAGATCCGGGTAGCGCGTCTCCCGGGGAGCTGTTTTTT
TRBV9	TRBJ1-1	NA	NA	CASSVFSGASTEAFF	TGTGCCAGCAGCGTTTTTTCGGGGGCAAGCACTGAAGCTTTCTTT